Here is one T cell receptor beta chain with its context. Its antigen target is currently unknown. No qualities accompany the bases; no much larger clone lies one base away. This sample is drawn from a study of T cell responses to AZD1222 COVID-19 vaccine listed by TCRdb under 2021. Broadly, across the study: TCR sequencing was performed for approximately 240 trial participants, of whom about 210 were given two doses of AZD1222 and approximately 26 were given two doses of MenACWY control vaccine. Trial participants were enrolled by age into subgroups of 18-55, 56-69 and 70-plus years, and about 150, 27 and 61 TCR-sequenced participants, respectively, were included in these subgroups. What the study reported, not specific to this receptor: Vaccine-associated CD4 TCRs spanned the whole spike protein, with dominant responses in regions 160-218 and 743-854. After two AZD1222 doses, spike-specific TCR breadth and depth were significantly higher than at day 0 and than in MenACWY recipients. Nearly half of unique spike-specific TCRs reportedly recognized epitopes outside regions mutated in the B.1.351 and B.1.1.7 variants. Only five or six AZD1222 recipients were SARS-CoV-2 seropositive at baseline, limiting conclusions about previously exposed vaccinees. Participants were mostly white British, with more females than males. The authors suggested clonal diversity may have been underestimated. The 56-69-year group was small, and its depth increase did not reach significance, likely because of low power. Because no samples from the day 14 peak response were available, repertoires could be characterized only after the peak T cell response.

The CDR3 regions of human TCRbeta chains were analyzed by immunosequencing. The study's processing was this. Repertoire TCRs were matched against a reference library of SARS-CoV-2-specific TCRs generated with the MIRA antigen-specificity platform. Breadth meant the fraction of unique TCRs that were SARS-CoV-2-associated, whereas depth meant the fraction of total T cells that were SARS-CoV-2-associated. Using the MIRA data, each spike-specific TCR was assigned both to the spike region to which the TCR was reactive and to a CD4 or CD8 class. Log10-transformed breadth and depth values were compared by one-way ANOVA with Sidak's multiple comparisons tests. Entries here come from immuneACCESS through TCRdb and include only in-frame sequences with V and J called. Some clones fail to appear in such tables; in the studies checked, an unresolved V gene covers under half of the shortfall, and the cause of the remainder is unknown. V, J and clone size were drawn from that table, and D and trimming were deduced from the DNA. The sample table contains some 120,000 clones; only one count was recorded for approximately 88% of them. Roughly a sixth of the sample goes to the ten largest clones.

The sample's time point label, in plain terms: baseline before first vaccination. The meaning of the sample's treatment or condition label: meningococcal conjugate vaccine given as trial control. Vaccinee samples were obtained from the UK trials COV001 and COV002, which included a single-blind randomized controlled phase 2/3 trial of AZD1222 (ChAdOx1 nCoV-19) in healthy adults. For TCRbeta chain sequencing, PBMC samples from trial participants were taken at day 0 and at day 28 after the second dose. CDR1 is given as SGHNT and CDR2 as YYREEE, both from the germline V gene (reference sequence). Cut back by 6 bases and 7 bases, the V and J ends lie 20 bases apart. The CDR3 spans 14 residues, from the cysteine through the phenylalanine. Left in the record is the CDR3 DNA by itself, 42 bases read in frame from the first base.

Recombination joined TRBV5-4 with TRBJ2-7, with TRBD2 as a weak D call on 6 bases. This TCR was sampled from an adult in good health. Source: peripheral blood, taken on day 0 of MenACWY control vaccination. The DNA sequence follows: TGTGCCAGCAAATTTCGGGACTTATCGGATGAGCAGTACTTC. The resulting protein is CASKFRDLSDEQYF.